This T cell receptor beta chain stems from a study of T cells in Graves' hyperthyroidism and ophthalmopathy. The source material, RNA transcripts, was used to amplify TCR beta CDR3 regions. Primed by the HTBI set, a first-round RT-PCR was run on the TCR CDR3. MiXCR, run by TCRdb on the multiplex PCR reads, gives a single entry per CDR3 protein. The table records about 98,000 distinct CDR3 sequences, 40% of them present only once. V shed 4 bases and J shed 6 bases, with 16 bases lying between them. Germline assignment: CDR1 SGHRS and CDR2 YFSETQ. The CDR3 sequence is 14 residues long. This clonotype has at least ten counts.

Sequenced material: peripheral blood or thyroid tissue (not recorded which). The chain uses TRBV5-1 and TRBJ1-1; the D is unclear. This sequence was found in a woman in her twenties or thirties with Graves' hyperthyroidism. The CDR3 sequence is CASSRVGKSPEAFF. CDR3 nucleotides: TGCGCCAGCAGCCGAGTGGGAAAATCCCCTGAAGCTTTCTTT.